This T cell receptor beta chain is drawn from a study of blood T cell repertoires in COVID-19. Per the study methods: Reference gene primer amplification gave nucleated cell count estimates. Here immunoSEQ multiplex PCR was the method, and the copy in TCRdb shows in-frame clones only, minus some. That table supplies the V and J calls and clone size; D and trimming were determined from the DNA. This sample has around 17,000 clones, with 90% to 95% found just once. The CDR3 covers 15 residues. The V and J ends lost 5 bases and 6 bases, in that order; junction bases with no gene match: 3. Per the germline V gene, CDR1 is SEHNR and CDR2 is FQNEAQ (reference sequence).

The sequence derives from a man aged 55 to 69 with active COVID-19. The sequencing sample was made of peripheral blood. The chain combines TRBV7-9 with TRBJ2-5, with 16 nucleotides matching TRBD2. The CDR3 sequence: CASSGTSGGAQTQYF. Written as DNA, the CDR3 is TGTGCCAGCAGCGGGACTAGCGGGGGGGCTCAGACCCAGTACTTC.